This T cell receptor beta chain was captured by sequencing in a study of cytomegalovirus exposure and HLA in healthy donors. Study context: T cells numbering around 170 million yielded around 120 million unique TCR beta sequences in an earlier analysis.

The CDR3 runs 14 residues. CDR1 is GTSNPN and CDR2 is SVGIG in the germline V gene (reference sequence). The V end lost 5 bases, the J end lost 5 bases, and 19 bases lay between the germline ends. The PCR was carried out with 60 Vbeta primers and 13 Jbeta primers. The assay was immunoSEQ multiplex PCR, and TCRdb's table has in-frame clones only and misses some. The repertoire consists of 140,000 to 150,000 clones, with roughly 80% occurring once and the leading ten covering less than 3.5%. This rearrangement joins TRBV30 to TRBJ2-7; D perhaps matches TRBD1 (7 bases). The TCR originated in a woman in her 30s in good health and CMV-seronegative. The sequenced sample consisted of PBMCs. In nucleotides, the CDR3 is TGTGCCTGGGATCCGGGCAGGGGGGCGGACGAGCAGTACTTC. This translates into CAWDPGRGADEQYF.